This T cell receptor beta chain stems from a study of OX40 agonist ivuxolimab in advanced cancers. About the research overall: Having had anti-PD-1, anti-PD-L1 or anti-CTLA-4 therapy before was allowed, and over 35% had some. Partial responses were achieved by three patients, of whom one had hepatocellular carcinoma and two had cutaneous melanoma.

Sampling times: baseline, cycle 4 day 1, cycle 7 day 1. The CDR3 loop spans 16 amino acids. With 4 bases clipped from V and 4 bases from J, the junction kept 9 bases outside the gene matches. Germline V gives CDR1 SGHAT, CDR2 FQNNGV. In its sample, this clone was seen once. Its antigen remains unidentified. Repertoires were generated with immunoSEQ multiplex PCR, while TCRdb's copy carries only in-frame clones and drops some. The sample lists fewer than 25,000 clones, 75% to 80% seen once, with about a sixth in the top ten. Notes on the study in general: The study found that CD8+ T cells averaged more expanded clones than CD4+.

Sequenced material: CD4+ or CD8+ T cells sorted from blood, taken in a trial of the OX40 agonist ivuxolimab. The source of this sequence is an adult with an advanced solid tumor such as melanoma, head and neck, liver or kidney cancer. J is TRBJ2-5 and V is TRBV11-2, with 10 bases that match TRBD1. CDR3 amino acids: CASSWTGGSVAETQYF. In DNA form, the CDR3 reads TGTGCCAGCAGCTGGACAGGGGGGTCAGTGGCAGAGACCCAGTACTTC.